This is a list of T cell receptor beta chains from one sample in a study of control samples from healthy donors and cancer patients. Profiling relied on immunoSEQ multiplex PCR, and the TCRdb table lists in-frame clones only, not all of them. Among under 200,000 clones, 75% to 95% were seen once, and the ten largest hold roughly 1.6%. The sequencing input was blood. Source of these receptors: a woman in her twenties or thirties in good health. Each CDR3 is given with its conserved first and last residue. A D gene is named only where the DNA matches it firmly. Some rows mark clone size as missing; the rest say once, few, many or name a class of expanded clone.

-,TRBV5-1,TRBJ2-7,-,CASSLKGGYEQYF,TGCGCCAGCAGCTTGAAGGGGGGCTACGAGCAGTACTTC
TRBD1,TRBV27,TRBJ2-1,once,CASSLHLQGADEQFF,TGTGCCAGCAGTTTACACCTACAGGGGGCCGATGAGCAGTTCTTC
TRBD1,TRBV6-5,TRBJ1-1,-,CASSKQGALNTEAFF,TGTGCCAGCAGTAAGCAGGGGGCCCTTAACACTGAAGCTTTCTTT
-,TRBV18,TRBJ2-7,-,CASSPGRGGEQYF,TGTGCCAGCTCACCAGGAAGGGGGGGGGAGCAGTACTTC
-,TRBV7-2,TRBJ1-2,-,CASSSGADYGYTF,TGTGCCAGCAGCTCGGGGGCGGACTATGGCTACACCTTC
TRBD2,TRBV7-2,TRBJ2-1,-,CASSFPGLAGVDEQFF,TGTGCCAGCAGCTTCCCGGGACTAGCGGGAGTCGATGAGCAGTTCTTC
-,TRBV5-5,TRBJ1-4,-,CASSSGPGHTATNEKLFF,TGTGCCAGCAGCTCGGGACCGGGACACACTGCAACTAATGAAAAACTGTTTTTT
-,TRBV9,TRBJ1-2,-,CASSVGTANYGYTF,TGTGCCAGCAGCGTAGGTACGGCTAACTATGGCTACACCTTC
-,TRBV12-5,TRBJ2-3,-,CASGRDSHTDTQYF,TGTGCTAGTGGTCGGGACTCGCACACAGATACGCAGTATTTT
-,TRBV11-1,TRBJ1-1,-,CASSLKGATEAFF,TGTGCCAGCAGCTTAAAGGGAGCCACTGAAGCTTTCTTT
TRBD1,TRBV7-2,TRBJ1-5,-,CASSLWGQSNQPQHF,TGTGCCAGCAGCTTATGGGGACAGTCCAATCAGCCCCAGCATTTT
-,TRBV28,TRBJ2-7,once,CASSFRQKGPYEQYF,TGTGCCAGCAGTTTCCGGCAAAAGGGGCCCTACGAGCAGTACTTC
TRBD1,TRBV19,TRBJ1-6,once,CASSDRGYNSPLHF,TGTGCCAGTAGTGACAGGGGTTATAATTCACCCCTCCACTTT
TRBD2,TRBV25-1,TRBJ2-5,few,CASSVGTSGQETQYF,TGTGCCAGCAGTGTTGGGACTAGCGGGCAAGAGACCCAGTACTTC
TRBD2,TRBV19,TRBJ2-5,-,CASSTRGLAGVETQYF,TGTGCCAGTAGTACCCGGGGACTAGCGGGAGTAGAGACCCAGTACTTC
-,TRBV11-3,TRBJ2-7,once,CASSETRGFYEQYF,TGTGCCAGCAGCGAGACCAGGGGATTCTACGAGCAGTACTTC
TRBD1,TRBV18,TRBJ2-7,-,CASSPGTGVSYEQYF,TGTGCCAGCTCACCAGGGACAGGGGTTTCCTACGAGCAGTACTTC
TRBD1,TRBV25-1,TRBJ2-2,-,CASSVQGATGELFF,TGTGCCAGCAGTGTACAGGGGGCCACCGGGGAGCTGTTTTTT
-,TRBV4-3,TRBJ2-2,-,CASSQVGQSNTGELFF,TGCGCCAGCAGCCAAGTCGGACAGTCGAACACCGGGGAGCTGTTTTTT
TRBD2,TRBV9,TRBJ2-7,-,CASSATSGVYEQYF,TGTGCCAGCAGCGCGACTAGCGGGGTTTACGAGCAGTACTTC
-,TRBV5-4,TRBJ1-1,-,CASSLTGTNTEAFF,TGTGCCAGCAGCTTGACAGGTACGAACACTGAAGCTTTCTTT
-,TRBV11-3,TRBJ1-5,-,CASSNRTAGYSNQPQHF,TGTGCCAGCAGCAACCGGACAGCCGGATATAGCAATCAGCCCCAGCATTTT
-,TRBV6-1,TRBJ1-4,once,CASSGQEAATNEKLFF,TGTGCCAGCAGTGGACAAGAGGCGGCAACTAATGAAAAACTGTTTTTT
TRBD1,TRBV6-4,TRBJ2-3,-,CASSDATGGTDTQYF,TGTGCCAGCAGTGACGCGACAGGGGGCACAGATACGCAGTATTTT
TRBD1,TRBV6-4,TRBJ1-2,-,CASSEGTGYGYTF,TGTGCCAGCAGTGAGGGGACAGGGTATGGCTACACCTTC
TRBD1,TRBV18,TRBJ2-6,-,CASSRQGLNSGANVLTF,TGTGCCAGCTCAAGACAGGGGTTGAACTCTGGGGCCAACGTCCTGACTTTC
-,TRBV9,TRBJ1-3,-,CASSVGGTNSGNTIYF,TGTGCCAGCAGCGTAGGTGGGACTAACTCTGGAAACACCATATATTTT
-,TRBV7-6,TRBJ2-7,-,CASSQDYPYEQYF,TGTGCCAGCAGCCAGGACTATCCCTACGAGCAGTACTTC
TRBD1,TRBV28,TRBJ1-1,-,CASSPTGGAFF,TGTGCCAGCAGTCCGACAGGGGGAGCTTTCTTT
TRBD1,TRBV18,TRBJ1-1,-,CASSRGQGVTEAFF,TGTGCCAGCTCACGAGGACAGGGTGTGACTGAAGCTTTCTTT
TRBD2,TRBV3-1/TRBV3-2,TRBJ2-1,-,CASSQDYSGRVNEQFF,TGTGCCAGCAGCCAAGATTATAGCGGGAGGGTGAATGAGCAGTTCTTC
-,TRBV18,TRBJ1-6,-,CASSPLQGPRNSPLHF,TGTGCCAGCTCACCATTACAGGGTCCTAGGAATTCACCCCTCCACTTT
TRBD1,TRBV10-3,TRBJ1-5,once,CAISETGTGVQPQHF,TGTGCCATCAGTGAAACCGGGACAGGGGTTCAGCCCCAGCATTTT
TRBD1,TRBV15,TRBJ2-7,-,CATSRETGSGEQYF,TGTGCCACCAGCAGAGAGACAGGGTCGGGGGAGCAGTACTTC
-,TRBV18,TRBJ1-5,-,CASSPGRSQPQHF,TGTGCCAGCTCACCAGGACGGTCCCAGCCCCAGCATTTT
-,TRBV9,TRBJ1-4,-,CASSAQGREKLFF,TGTGCCAGCAGCGCACAGGGAAGAGAAAAACTGTTTTTT
TRBD2,TRBV7-3,TRBJ2-2,-,CASSSTSAGELFF,TGTGCCAGCAGCTCGACTAGCGCCGGGGAGCTGTTTTTT
-,TRBV19,TRBJ1-1,-,CASSMGVGTEAFF,TGTGCCAGTAGTATGGGGGTCGGCACTGAAGCTTTCTTT
-,TRBV6-5,TRBJ1-2,once,CASSFAGPNYGYTF,TGTGCCAGCAGTTTCGCAGGGCCCAACTATGGCTACACCTTC
-,TRBV7-9,TRBJ1-3,-,CASSYPGQGAYSGNTIYF,TGTGCCAGCAGCTACCCGGGACAAGGGGCCTACTCTGGAAACACCATATATTTT
-,TRBV11-3,TRBJ2-1,-,CASSLESAGSSYNEQFF,TGTGCCAGCAGCTTAGAATCAGCAGGGAGCTCCTACAATGAGCAGTTCTTC
-,TRBV19,TRBJ1-1,-,CASSMLPWLNTEAFF,TGTGCCAGTAGTATGTTACCCTGGCTGAACACTGAAGCTTTCTTT